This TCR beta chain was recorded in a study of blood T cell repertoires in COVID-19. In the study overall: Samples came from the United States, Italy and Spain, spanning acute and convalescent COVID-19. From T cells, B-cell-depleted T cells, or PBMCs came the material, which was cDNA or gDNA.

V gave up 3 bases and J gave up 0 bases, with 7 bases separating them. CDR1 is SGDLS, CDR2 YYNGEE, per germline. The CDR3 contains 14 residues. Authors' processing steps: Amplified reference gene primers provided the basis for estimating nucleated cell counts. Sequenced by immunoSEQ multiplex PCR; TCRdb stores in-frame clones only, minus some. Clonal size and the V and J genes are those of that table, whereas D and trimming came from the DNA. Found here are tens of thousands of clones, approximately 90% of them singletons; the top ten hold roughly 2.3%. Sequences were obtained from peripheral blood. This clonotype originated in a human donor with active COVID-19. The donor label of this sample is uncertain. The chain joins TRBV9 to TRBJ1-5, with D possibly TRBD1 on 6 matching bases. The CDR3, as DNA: TGTGCCAGCAGCGGGACAGCTAGCAATCAGCCCCAGCATTTT. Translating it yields CASSGTASNQPQHF. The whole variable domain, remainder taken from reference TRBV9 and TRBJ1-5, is DSGVTQTPKHLITATGQRVTLRCSPRSGDLSVYWYQQSLDQGLQFLIQYYNGEERAKGNILERFSAQQFPDLHSELNLSSLELGDSALYFCASSGTASNQPQHFGDGTRLSIL.